These 28 T cell receptor beta chains were all obtained from the same sample, sequenced in a study of OX40 agonist ivuxolimab in advanced cancers. Produced via immunoSEQ multiplex PCR; TCRdb's table is partial and in-frame only. The sample shows approximately 76,000 clones, approximately 85% of them seen only once. The material was CD4+ or CD8+ T cells sorted from blood, obtained in a trial of the OX40 agonist ivuxolimab. The source is an adult with an advanced solid tumor such as melanoma, head and neck, liver or kidney cancer.

The chain uses TRBV7-9 and TRBJ2-7; 12 nucleotides line up with TRBD2. The CDR3 sequence is 14 residues long. V was clipped by 8 bases and J by 5 bases; unmatched bases: 7. The germline CDR1 and CDR2 sequences are SEHNR and FQNEAQ (reference sequence). The CDR3 protein is CASGLAGGSDEQYF. The CDR3 DNA sequence: TGTGCCAGCGGGCTAGCGGGGGGGAGCGACGAGCAGTACTTC. Filled out from reference TRBV7-9 and TRBJ2-7, the complete variable domain reads DTGVSQNPRHKITKRGQNVTFRCDPISEHNRLYWYRQTLGQGPEFLTYFQNEAQLEKSRLLSDRFSAERPKGSFSTLEIQRTEQGDSAMYLCASGLAGGSDEQYFGPGTRLTVT.

V is TRBV6-5 and J is TRBJ2-7; 7 positions match TRBD2. Trimming cost V 0 bases and J 0 bases; bases outside gene matches: 5. CDR1 and CDR2 from the germline V gene are MNHEY and SVGAGI. The CDR3 runs to 16 residues. The CDR3 nucleotides are TGTGCCAGCAGTTACTCTAAGGGGACTAACTCCTACGAGCAGTACTTC. Its protein is CASSYSKGTNSYEQYF.

The J gene is TRBJ2-3, the V gene TRBV7-2; a weak D match, TRBD1 (5 bases). Germline CDR1 SGHTA, CDR2 FQGNSA. The V end was cut by 1 base, the J end by 1 base, with 9 bases between. The CDR3 length is 15 residues. CDR3 protein: CASSLGQGGTDTQYF. DNA for the CDR3: TGTGCCAGCAGCTTAGGCCAGGGTGGCACAGATACGCAGTATTTT. The full variable domain, its missing parts supplied by reference TRBV7-2 and TRBJ2-3, is GAGVSQSPSNKVTEKGKDVELRCDPISGHTALYWYRQSLGQGLEFLIYFQGNSAPDKSGLPSDRFSAERTGGSVSTLTIQRTQQEDSAVYLCASSLGQGGTDTQYFGPGTRLTVL.

This chain connects TRBV19 to TRBJ1-5; TRBD1 might be the D (5 bases). V was shortened by 3 bases and J by 8 bases, with 14 bases between the two germline ends. CDR3 size: 14 residues. CDR1 is LNHDA and CDR2 is SQIVND in the germline V gene (reference sequence). The CDR3 DNA is TGTGCCAGTAGTATGACAAAATGGGGGGAGCCCCAGCATTTT. Its protein is CASSMTKWGEPQHF.

This chain connects TRBV4-1 to TRBJ2-1; no clear D gene. Germline V lookup: CDR1 MGHRA, CDR2 YSYEKL. The CDR3 contains 13 residues. With 0 bases removed from V and 9 bases from J, the gap between germline ends came to 9 bases. The CDR3 nucleotides read TGCGCCAGCAGCCAAGAGGCGGTGAGTGAGCAGTTCTTC. It translates to CASSQEAVSEQFF.

This chain links TRBV9 with TRBJ2-3, with 10 bases lining up with TRBD2. After removal of 6 bases from V and 2 bases from J, the junction contained 6 bases not matched to a gene. The CDR3 covers 15 residues. The germline V gene encodes CDR1 SGDLS and CDR2 YYNGEE. CDR3: CASTLSGGLTDTQYF. Written as DNA, the CDR3 is TGTGCCAGCACACTTAGCGGGGGGCTCACAGATACGCAGTATTTT.

This sequence joins TRBV7-9 and TRBJ1-3, with D hard to call. Trimming left V 5 bases short and J 1 base short, with 9 bases between. This CDR3 has 14 residues. Germline assignment: CDR1 SEHNR and CDR2 FQNEAQ (reference sequence). The CDR3: CASSRLGSGNTIYF. CDR3 DNA sequence: TGTGCCAGCAGCCGATTGGGGTCTGGAAACACCATATATTTT.

The chain links TRBV11-2 to TRBJ2-1, with 15 bases lining up with TRBD2. The length of the CDR3 is 16 residues. The germline V gene has CDR1 SGHAT and CDR2 FQNNGV. J lost 4 bases, V lost 5 bases, and 3 bases had no gene match. The CDR3 nucleotides are TGTGCCAGCAGCCCCGGGACTAGCGGGGGGTACAATGAGCAGTTCTTC. This translates into CASSPGTSGGYNEQFF.

The chain recombines TRBV9 with TRBJ2-4, with a possible D match to TRBD1 (6 bases). V was pared by 6 bases and J by 0 bases, with 19 bases between. The CDR3 is 17 residues long. Looked up from germline, CDR1 is SGDLS and CDR2 is YYNGEE. CDR3 DNA sequence: TGTGCCAGCACCGTTGACCCGGGACAACCAGCCAAAAACATTCAGTACTTC. As protein: CASTVDPGQPAKNIQYF.

The chain combines TRBV5-6 with TRBJ2-2, with D possibly TRBD2 on 5 matching bases. Per germline, CDR1 SGHDT and CDR2 YYEEEE. CDR3 size: 15 residues. The V end lost 7 bases, the J end lost 0 bases, and 13 bases lay between the germline ends. The DNA of the CDR3 is TGTGCCAGCCTTACATTGACTACGAACACCGGGGAGCTGTTTTTT. Translation: CASLTLTTNTGELFF.

This clone was counted once. This rearrangement joins TRBV30 to TRBJ1-2; 9 bases map to TRBD1. This CDR3 region has 17 residues. The germline V gene encodes CDR1 GTSNPN and CDR2 SVGIG (reference sequence). After removal of 0 bases from V and 0 bases from J, the junction contained 8 bases not matched to a gene. CDR3: CAWSVWGDRAANYGYTF. The CDR3 DNA follows: TGTGCCTGGAGTGTTTGGGGGGACAGGGCAGCTAACTATGGCTACACCTTC.

The rearrangement joins TRBV19 to TRBJ2-5, with a weak D call TRBD1 (6 bases). The tail of the sequence fits TRBJ2-7 better, so the J call may be wrong. CDR3 length equals 14 residues. Germline V gives CDR1 LNHDA, CDR2 SQIVND (reference sequence). The CDR3 DNA reads TGTGCCAGTAGTATAGATGTTGGGGGCGACGAGCAGTACTTC. Its translation is CASSIDVGGDEQYF.

The genes are TRBV7-8 and TRBJ1-1; D is ambiguous. CDR3 length: 12 amino acids. With 3 bases removed from V and 4 bases from J, the gap between germline ends came to 6 bases. Germline CDR1 SGHVS, CDR2 FQNEAQ. This chain's CDR3 is CASSLDFTEAFF. The CDR3 bases are TGTGCCAGCAGCTTGGATTTCACTGAAGCTTTCTTT.

The chain employs TRBV14 and TRBJ2-2, with 9 bases matching TRBD2. The germline V gene encodes CDR1 SGHDN and CDR2 FVKESK. V lost 0 bases and J lost 5; bases outside the gene matches: 7. The CDR3 is 17 residues long. This CDR3 reads CASSQDRVAGATGELFF. CDR3 sequence (DNA): TGTGCCAGCAGCCAAGATCGAGTAGCGGGGGCTACCGGGGAGCTGTTTTTT. The variable domain in full, completed from reference TRBV14 and TRBJ2-2, reads EAGVTQFPSHSVIEKGQTVTLRCDPISGHDNLYWYRRVMGKEIKFLLHFVKESKQDESGMPNNRFLAERTGGTYSTLKVQPAELEDSGVYFCASSQDRVAGATGELFFGEGSRLTVL.

Concerning this clone: A read error may produce the germline difference seen at one junction end. The chain uses TRBV6-5 and TRBJ2-7, with a tentative D call TRBD2 (5 bases). Per germline, CDR1 MNHEY and CDR2 SVGAGI. CDR3 length equals 12 residues. The CDR3 nucleotides are TGTGCCAGCAGTTACTGGAGGATGGGGAGTCACTTC. It is translated as CASSYWRMGSHF.

The chain is built from TRBV11-3 and TRBJ1-2, with 9 bases fitting TRBD1. The CDR3 has 19 residues. V was pared by 5 bases and J by 4 bases, with 20 bases of the junction left unmatched. Germline CDR1 reads SGHNT; CDR2 reads YENEEA. The CDR3 reads CASSPHVLLQGAEGYGYTF. CDR3 in DNA: TGTGCCAGCAGCCCCCATGTATTACTACAGGGGGCAGAAGGCTATGGCTACACCTTC.

The rearrangement uses TRBV11-3 and TRBJ2-2; D is undetermined. V was pared by 2 bases and J by 2 bases, with 0 bases between. CDR3 length equals 12 residues. Per germline, CDR1 SGHNT and CDR2 YENEEA. The CDR3 bases are TGTGCCAGCAGCTTAAACACCGGGGAGCTGTTTTTT. Its protein is CASSLNTGELFF.

This clone has just one count. This chain links TRBV4-1 with TRBJ2-7; tentative D call: TRBD2 (5 bases). The CDR3 is 17 amino acids. The V end lost 1 base, the J end lost 1 base, and 17 bases lay between the germline ends. CDR1 is MGHRA, CDR2 YSYEKL, per germline. The CDR3 region is CASSQGGSATASYEQYF. The CDR3 nucleotides are TGCGCCAGCAGCCAAGGAGGGTCGGCCACCGCATCCTACGAGCAGTACTTC.

This sequence joins TRBV28 and TRBJ1-2; D is perhaps TRBD1 (5 bases). The V end lost 2 bases, the J end lost 8 bases, and 15 bases lay between the germline ends. The CDR3 is 14 residues long. Germline V gene data show CDR1 as MDHEN and CDR2 as SYDVKM. The CDR3 sequence is CASSLMGPGWGYTF. The CDR3 DNA reads as TGTGCCAGCAGTTTAATGGGACCCGGGTGGGGCTACACCTTC.

This chain uses TRBV6-5 with TRBJ2-2; 7 bases are shared with TRBD1. The V gene's germline CDR1 is MNHEY and CDR2 SVGAGI. Trimming cost V 6 bases and J 4 bases; bases outside gene matches: 5. The CDR3 loop spans 14 amino acids. The CDR3 DNA follows: TGTGCCAGCAGCCCTACAGGGGCCACCGGGGAGCTGTTTTTT. Amino acids: CASSPTGATGELFF.

The genes are TRBV6-1 and TRBJ1-2; perhaps TRBD1 as D (5 bases). V gave up 4 bases and J gave up 3 bases, with 12 bases separating them. Germline assignment: CDR1 MNHNS and CDR2 SASEGT. The CDR3 sequence is 14 residues long. CDR3 in amino acids: CASSVSGQDYGYTF. The CDR3, as DNA: TGTGCCAGCAGTGTCTCCGGACAAGACTATGGCTACACCTTC.

The chain uses TRBV4-3 and TRBJ1-3; TRBD1 agrees at 11 bases. Germline loops: CDR1 LGHNA, CDR2 YSLEER. The CDR3 contains 17 residues. V trimming: 2 bases; J trimming: 0 bases; junction bases outside the gene matches: 3. In DNA, the CDR3 is TGCGCCAGCAGCCAAAGGACAGGGGGCTTCTCTGGAAACACCATATATTTT. Amino acids: CASSQRTGGFSGNTIYF.

The rearrangement uses TRBV5-1 and TRBJ1-4; D is possibly TRBD1 (6 bases). Trimming pared 0 bases from V and 8 bases from J, leaving 14 bases between. CDR3 length equals 15 residues. From germline, CDR1 is SGHRS and CDR2 YFSETQ. This CDR3 is CASSLARQAGEKLFF. As DNA, the CDR3 is TGCGCCAGCAGCTTGGCCCGACAGGCCGGGGAAAAACTGTTTTTT.

This chain joins TRBV5-4 and TRBJ2-6, with 10 bases aligning to TRBD1. The CDR3 loop spans 18 amino acids. Germline loops: CDR1 SGHNT, CDR2 YYREEE (reference sequence). V dropped 4 bases and J dropped 2; count of bases not matched to a gene: 9. The CDR3 spells CASSHPTGGVPGANVLTF. The CDR3 nucleotides read TGTGCCAGCAGCCATCCGACAGGGGGCGTCCCTGGGGCCAACGTCCTGACTTTC.

V and J are TRBV10-3 and TRBJ2-3, with D possibly matching TRBD2 (6 bases). The CDR3 is 15 residues long. Trimming shortened V by 2 bases and J by 1 base, and 10 bases separated the two germline ends. Germline CDR1 and CDR2: ENHRY and SYGVKD. The CDR3 coding sequence is TGTGCCATCAGTGAGGCAACGGGAGGCACAGATACGCAGTATTTT. This encodes CAISEATGGTDTQYF.

The gene calls are TRBV9 and TRBJ2-3; the match to TRBD2 covers 7 bases. The V gene's germline CDR1 is SGDLS and CDR2 YYNGEE. V shed 0 bases, J shed 1 base, and the junction held 2 bases outside the gene matches. This CDR3 is 15 amino acids long. The CDR3 region has the DNA TGTGCCAGCAGCGTAGGGGGGGGAGGCACAGATACGCAGTATTTT. Translated: CASSVGGGGTDTQYF.

The chain is built from TRBV7-2 and TRBJ2-7, with 9 bases that match TRBD1. CDR1 SGHTA and CDR2 FQGNSA come from the germline V gene. The junction had 12 bases not matched to a gene; V was cut back by 5 bases and J by 4 bases. The CDR3 covers 16 residues. The CDR3 sequence is CASSRPLGQGNYEQYF. CDR3 in DNA: TGTGCCAGCAGCCGCCCCCTGGGACAGGGAAATTACGAGCAGTACTTC.

This clone was observed once. V is TRBV7-9 and J is TRBJ2-7; 7 positions agree with TRBD2. The J segment lost 1 base and the V segment lost 5 bases, leaving 2 bases of the junction unmatched. Germline CDR1 is SEHNR and CDR2 is FQNEAQ (reference sequence). This CDR3 contains 13 residues. The CDR3 protein is CASSRDYSYEQYF. The CDR3 bases are TGTGCCAGCAGCCGGGACTATTCCTACGAGCAGTACTTC.